This T cell receptor beta chain is drawn from a study of CD8+ T cells in alopecia areata. At the level of the study: In an open-label trial, patients got 5 to 10 mg tofacitinib twice daily.

General study results and limits: Scalp sequencing also captures normal skin's resident alphabeta T cells. Compared with normal scalp, lesional scalp had higher clonality and more expanded CD8+ clones.

cDNA reverse transcribed from extracted RNA served as the sequencing template. Sequencing used immunoSEQ multiplex PCR; TCRdb keeps in-frame clones, though not all of them. The sample contains hundreds of thousands of clones, 67% of which appear only once. Notes on this clone: Its target is unknown.

In alopecia areata patients, both lesional scalp punch biopsies and peripheral blood were collected. The germline V gene has CDR1 SGHRS and CDR2 YFSETQ. This CDR3 has 15 residues. The V gene end was trimmed by 0 bases and the J gene end by 3 bases; junction bases not matched to a gene: 4. This receptor was taken from a human donor with alopecia areata. The chain links TRBV5-1 to TRBJ2-7; 9 bases are shared with TRBD1. Material: CD4+ T cells sorted from blood, obtained at week 0. The CDR3 sequence: CASSLETGGRYEQYF. CDR3 nucleotide sequence: TGCGCCAGCAGCTTGGAGACAGGGGGTCGCTACGAGCAGTACTTC.